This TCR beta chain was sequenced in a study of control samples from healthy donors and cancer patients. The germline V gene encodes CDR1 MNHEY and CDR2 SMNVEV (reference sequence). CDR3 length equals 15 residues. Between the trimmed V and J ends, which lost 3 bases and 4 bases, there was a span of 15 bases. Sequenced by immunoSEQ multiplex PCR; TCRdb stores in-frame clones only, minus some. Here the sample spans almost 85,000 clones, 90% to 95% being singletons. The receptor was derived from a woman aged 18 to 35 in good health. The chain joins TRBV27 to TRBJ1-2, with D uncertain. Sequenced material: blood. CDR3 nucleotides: TGTGCCAGCAGTTTTACCCCCGGGCAGGCCTATGGCTACACCTTC. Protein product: CASSFTPGQAYGYTF.